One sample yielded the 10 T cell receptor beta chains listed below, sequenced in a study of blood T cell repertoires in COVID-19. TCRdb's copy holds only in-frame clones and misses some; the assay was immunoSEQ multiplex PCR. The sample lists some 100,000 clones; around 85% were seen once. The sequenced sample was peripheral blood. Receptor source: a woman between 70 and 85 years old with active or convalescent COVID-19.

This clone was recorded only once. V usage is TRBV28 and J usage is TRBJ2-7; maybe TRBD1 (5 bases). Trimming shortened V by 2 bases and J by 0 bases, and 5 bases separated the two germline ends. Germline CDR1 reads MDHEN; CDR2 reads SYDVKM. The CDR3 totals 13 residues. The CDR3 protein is CASSLGASYEQYF. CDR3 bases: TGTGCCAGCAGTTTAGGGGCCTCCTACGAGCAGTACTTC.

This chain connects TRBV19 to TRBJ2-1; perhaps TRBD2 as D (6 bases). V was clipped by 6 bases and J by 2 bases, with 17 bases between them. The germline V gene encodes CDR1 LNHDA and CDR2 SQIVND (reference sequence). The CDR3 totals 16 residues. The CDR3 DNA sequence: TGTGCCAGTAGGACCAAACCGGGACTGGCCTACAATGAGCAGTTCTTC. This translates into CASRTKPGLAYNEQFF.

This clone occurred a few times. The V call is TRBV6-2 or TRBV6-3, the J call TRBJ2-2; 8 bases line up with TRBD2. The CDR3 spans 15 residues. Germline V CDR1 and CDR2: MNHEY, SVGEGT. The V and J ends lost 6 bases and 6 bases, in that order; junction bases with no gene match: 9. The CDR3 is CASSRTTSEAGELFF. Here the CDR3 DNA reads TGTGCCAGCAGCCGCACGACTAGCGAGGCCGGGGAGCTGTTTTTT.

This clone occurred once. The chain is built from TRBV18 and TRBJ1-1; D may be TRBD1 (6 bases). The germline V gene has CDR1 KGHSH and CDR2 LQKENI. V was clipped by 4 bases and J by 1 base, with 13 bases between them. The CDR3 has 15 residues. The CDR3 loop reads CASSRYRDSNTEAFF. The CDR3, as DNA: TGTGCCAGCTCACGATACAGGGATTCGAACACTGAAGCTTTCTTT.

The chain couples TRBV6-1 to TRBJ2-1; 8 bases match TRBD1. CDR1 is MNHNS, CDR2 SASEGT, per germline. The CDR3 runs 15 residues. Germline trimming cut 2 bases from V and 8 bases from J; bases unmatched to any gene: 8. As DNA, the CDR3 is TGTGCCAGCAGTGAATGGCACAGGGGGGTAGATGAGCAGTTCTTC. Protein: CASSEWHRGVDEQFF.

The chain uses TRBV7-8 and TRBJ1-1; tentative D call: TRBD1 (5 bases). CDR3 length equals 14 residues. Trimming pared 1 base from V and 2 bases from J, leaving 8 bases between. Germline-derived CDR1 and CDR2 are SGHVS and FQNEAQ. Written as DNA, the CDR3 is TGTGCCAGCAGCTTAGTTCAGGGAAACACTGAAGCTTTCTTT. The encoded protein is CASSLVQGNTEAFF.

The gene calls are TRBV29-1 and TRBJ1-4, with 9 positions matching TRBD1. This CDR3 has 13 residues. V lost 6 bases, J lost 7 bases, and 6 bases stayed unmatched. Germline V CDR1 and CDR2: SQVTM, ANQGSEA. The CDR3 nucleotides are TGCAGCGTAACCGGGACAGGGTTTGAAAAACTGTTTTTT. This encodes CSVTGTGFEKLFF. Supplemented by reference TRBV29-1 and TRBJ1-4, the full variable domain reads SAVISQKPSRDICQRGTSLTIQCQVDSQVTMMFWYRQQPGQSLTLIATANQGSEATYESGFVIDKFPISRPNLTFSTLTVSNMSPEDSSIYLCSVTGTGFEKLFFGSGTQLSVL.

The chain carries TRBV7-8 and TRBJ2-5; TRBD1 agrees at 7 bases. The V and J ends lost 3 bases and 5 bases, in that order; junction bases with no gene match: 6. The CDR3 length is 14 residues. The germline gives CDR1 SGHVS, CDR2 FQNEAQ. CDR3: CASSFRTGLETQYF. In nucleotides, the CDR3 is TGTGCCAGCAGCTTCCGGACAGGATTGGAGACCCAGTACTTC. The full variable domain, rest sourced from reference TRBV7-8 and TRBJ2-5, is GAGVSQSPRYKVAKRGQDVALRCDPISGHVSLFWYQQALGQGPEFLTYFQNEAQLDKSGLPSDRFFAERPEGSVSTLKIQRTQQEDSAVYLCASSFRTGLETQYFGPGTRLLVL.

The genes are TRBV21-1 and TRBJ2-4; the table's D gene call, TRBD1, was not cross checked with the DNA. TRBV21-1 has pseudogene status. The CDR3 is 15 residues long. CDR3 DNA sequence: TGTGCCAGCAGCCGGGACAGTAGGACCAAAAACATTCAGTACTTC. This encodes CASSRDSRTKNIQYF.

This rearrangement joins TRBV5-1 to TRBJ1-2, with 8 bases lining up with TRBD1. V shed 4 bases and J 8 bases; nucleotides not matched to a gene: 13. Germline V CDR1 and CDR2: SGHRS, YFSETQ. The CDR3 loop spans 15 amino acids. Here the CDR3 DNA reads TGCGCCAGCAGCCCGACAGGGGATGAGTGGGGAGGCTACACCTTC. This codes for CASSPTGDEWGGYTF.